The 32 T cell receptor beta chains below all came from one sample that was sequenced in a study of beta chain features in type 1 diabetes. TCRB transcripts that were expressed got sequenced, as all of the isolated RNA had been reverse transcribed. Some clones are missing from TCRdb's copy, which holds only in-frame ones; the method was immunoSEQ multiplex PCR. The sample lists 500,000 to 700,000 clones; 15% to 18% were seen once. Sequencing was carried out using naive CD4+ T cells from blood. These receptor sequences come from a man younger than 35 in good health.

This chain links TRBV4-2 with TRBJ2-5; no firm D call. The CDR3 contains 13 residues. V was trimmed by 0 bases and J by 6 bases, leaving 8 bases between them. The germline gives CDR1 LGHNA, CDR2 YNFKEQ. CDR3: CASSQDPSKTQYF. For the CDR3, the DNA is TGTGCCAGCAGCCAAGACCCCTCCAAGACCCAGTACTTC.

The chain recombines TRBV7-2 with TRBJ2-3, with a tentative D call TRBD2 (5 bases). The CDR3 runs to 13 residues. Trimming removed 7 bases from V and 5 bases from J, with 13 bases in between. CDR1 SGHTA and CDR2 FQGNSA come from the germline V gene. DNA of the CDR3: TGTGCCAGCAATCAGCGGCCTCGAGATACGCAGTATTTT. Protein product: CASNQRPRDTQYF. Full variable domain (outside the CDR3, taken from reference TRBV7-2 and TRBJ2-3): GAGVSQSPSNKVTEKGKDVELRCDPISGHTALYWYRQSLGQGLEFLIYFQGNSAPDKSGLPSDRFSAERTGGSVSTLTIQRTQQEDSAVYLCASNQRPRDTQYFGPGTRLTVL.

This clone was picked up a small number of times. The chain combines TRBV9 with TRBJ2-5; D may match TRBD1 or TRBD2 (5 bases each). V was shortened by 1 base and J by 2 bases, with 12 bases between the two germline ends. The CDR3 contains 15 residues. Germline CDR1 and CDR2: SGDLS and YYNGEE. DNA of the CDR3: TGTGCCAGCAGCGTAAAGGGACGGGAACAAGAGACCCAGTACTTC. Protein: CASSVKGREQETQYF. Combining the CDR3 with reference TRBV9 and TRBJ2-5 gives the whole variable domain DSGVTQTPKHLITATGQRVTLRCSPRSGDLSVYWYQQSLDQGLQFLIQYYNGEERAKGNILERFSAQQFPDLHSELNLSSLELGDSALYFCASSVKGREQETQYFGPGTRLLVL.

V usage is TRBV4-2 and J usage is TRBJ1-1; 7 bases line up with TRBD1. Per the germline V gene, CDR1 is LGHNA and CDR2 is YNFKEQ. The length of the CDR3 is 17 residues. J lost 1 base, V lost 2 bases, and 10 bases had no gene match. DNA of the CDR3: TGTGCCAGCAGCCAATCCACCAGGGGGGTTAGGAACACTGAAGCTTTCTTT. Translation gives CASSQSTRGVRNTEAFF.

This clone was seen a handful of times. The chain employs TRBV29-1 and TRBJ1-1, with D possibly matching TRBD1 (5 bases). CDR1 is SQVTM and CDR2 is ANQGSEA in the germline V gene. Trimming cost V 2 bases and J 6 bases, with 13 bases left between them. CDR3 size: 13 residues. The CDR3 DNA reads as TGCAGCGTTGAACCAGGGACCGGAGCTGAAGCTTTCTTT. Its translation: CSVEPGTGAEAFF.

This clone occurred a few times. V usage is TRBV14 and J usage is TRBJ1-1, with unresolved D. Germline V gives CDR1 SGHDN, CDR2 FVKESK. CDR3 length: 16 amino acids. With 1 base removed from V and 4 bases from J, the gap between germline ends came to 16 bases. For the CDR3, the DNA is TGTGCCAGCAGCCAAGTTGCCAGACTGGTCCTCACTGAAGCTTTCTTT. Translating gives CASSQVARLVLTEAFF.

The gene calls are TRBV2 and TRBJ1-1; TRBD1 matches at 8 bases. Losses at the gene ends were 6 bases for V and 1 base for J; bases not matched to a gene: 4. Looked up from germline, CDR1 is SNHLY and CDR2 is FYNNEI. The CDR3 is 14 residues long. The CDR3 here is CASRSQGANTEAFF. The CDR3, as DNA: TGTGCCAGCAGAAGCCAGGGGGCGAACACTGAAGCTTTCTTT.

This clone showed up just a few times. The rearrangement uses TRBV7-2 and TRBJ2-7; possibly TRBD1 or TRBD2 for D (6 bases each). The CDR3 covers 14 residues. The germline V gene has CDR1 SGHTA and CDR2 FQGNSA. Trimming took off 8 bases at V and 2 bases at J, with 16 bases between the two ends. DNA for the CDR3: TGTGCCAGCCGACCCGGGGGCCCTACCTACGAGCAGTACTTC. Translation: CASRPGGPTYEQYF.

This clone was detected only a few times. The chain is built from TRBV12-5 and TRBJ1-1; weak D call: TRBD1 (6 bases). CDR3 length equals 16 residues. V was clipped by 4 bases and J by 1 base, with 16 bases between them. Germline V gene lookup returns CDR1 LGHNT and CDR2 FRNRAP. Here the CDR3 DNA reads TGTGCTAGTGGTTCGGTCTCGGGACACCCGAACACTGAAGCTTTCTTT. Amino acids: CASGSVSGHPNTEAFF.

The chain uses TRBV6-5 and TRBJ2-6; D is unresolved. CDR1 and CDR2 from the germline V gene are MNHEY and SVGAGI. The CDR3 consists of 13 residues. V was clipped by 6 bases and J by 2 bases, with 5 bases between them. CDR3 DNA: TGTGCCAGCAGGGGGACTGGGGCCAACGTCCTGACTTTC. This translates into CASRGTGANVLTF.

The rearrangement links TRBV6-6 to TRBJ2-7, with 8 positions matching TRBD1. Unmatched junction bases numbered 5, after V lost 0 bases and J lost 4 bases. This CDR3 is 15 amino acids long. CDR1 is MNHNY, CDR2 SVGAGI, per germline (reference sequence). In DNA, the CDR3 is TGTGCCAGCAGTTACTCGGGACAGGCGGAATACGAGCAGTACTTC. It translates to CASSYSGQAEYEQYF.

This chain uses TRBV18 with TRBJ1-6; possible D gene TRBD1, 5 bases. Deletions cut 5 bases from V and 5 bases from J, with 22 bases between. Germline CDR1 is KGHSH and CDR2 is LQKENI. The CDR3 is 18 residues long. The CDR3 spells CASSDQRGGRRDNSPLHF. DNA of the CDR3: TGTGCCAGCTCAGACCAAAGGGGCGGACGTAGGGATAATTCACCCCTCCACTTT.

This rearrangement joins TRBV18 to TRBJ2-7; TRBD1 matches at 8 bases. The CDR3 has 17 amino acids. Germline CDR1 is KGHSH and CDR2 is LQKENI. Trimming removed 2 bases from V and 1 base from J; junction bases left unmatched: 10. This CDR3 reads CASSPSRDRLVSYEQYF. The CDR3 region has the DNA TGTGCCAGCTCACCATCACGGGACAGGCTAGTTTCCTACGAGCAGTACTTC.

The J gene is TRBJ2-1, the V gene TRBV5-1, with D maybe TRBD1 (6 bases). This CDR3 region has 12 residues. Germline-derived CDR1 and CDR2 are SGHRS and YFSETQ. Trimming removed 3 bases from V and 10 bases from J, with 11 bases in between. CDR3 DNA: TGCGCCAGCAGCTCACAGGGATGGGAGCAGTTCTTC. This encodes CASSSQGWEQFF.

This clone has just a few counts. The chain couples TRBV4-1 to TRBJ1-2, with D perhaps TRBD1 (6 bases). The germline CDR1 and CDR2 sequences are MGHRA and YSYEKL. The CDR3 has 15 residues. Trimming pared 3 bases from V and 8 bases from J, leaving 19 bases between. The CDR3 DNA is TGCGCCAGCAGCCAGGTGCTGAGACAGGTATTGGGCTACACCTTC. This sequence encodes CASSQVLRQVLGYTF.

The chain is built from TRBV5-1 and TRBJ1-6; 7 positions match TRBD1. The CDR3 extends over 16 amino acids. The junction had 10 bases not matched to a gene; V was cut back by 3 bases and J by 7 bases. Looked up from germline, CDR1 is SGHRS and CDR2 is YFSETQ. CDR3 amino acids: CASSYGGGAENSPLHF. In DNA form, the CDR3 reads TGCGCCAGCAGCTACGGAGGGGGCGCGGAAAATTCACCCCTCCACTTT. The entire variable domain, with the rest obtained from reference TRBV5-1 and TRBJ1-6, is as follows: KAGVTQTPRYLIKTRGQQVTLSCSPISGHRSVSWYQQTPGQGLQFLFEYFSETQRNKGNFPGRFSGRQFSNSRSEMNVSTLELGDSALYLCASSYGGGAENSPLHFGNGTRLTVT.

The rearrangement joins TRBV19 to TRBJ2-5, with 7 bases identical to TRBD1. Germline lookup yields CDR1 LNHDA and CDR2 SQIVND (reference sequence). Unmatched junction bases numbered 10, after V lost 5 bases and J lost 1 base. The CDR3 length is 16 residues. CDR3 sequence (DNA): TGTGCCAGTAGTCCCCTTAGGGGGCAACGCCAAGAGACCCAGTACTTC. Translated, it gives CASSPLRGQRQETQYF. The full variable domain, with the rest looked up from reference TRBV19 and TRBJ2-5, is DGGITQSPKYLFRKEGQNVTLSCEQNLNHDAMYWYRQDPGQGLRLIYYSQIVNDFQKGDIAEGYSVSREKKESFPLTVTSAQKNPTAFYLCASSPLRGQRQETQYFGPGTRLLVL.

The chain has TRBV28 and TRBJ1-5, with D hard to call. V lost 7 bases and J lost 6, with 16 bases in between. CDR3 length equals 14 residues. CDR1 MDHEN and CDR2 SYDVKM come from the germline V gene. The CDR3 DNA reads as TGTGCCAGCACCCTAAGTCCGGGGAGTCAGCCCCAGCATTTT. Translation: CASTLSPGSQPQHF.

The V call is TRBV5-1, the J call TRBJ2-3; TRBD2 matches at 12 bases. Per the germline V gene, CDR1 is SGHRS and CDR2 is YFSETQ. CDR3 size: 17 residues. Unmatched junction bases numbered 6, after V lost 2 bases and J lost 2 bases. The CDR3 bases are TGCGCCAGCAGCTTCCGGACTAGCGGGACTGACACAGATACGCAGTATTTT. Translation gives CASSFRTSGTDTDTQYF. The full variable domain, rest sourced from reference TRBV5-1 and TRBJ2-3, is KAGVTQTPRYLIKTRGQQVTLSCSPISGHRSVSWYQQTPGQGLQFLFEYFSETQRNKGNFPGRFSGRQFSNSRSEMNVSTLELGDSALYLCASSFRTSGTDTDTQYFGPGTRLTVL.

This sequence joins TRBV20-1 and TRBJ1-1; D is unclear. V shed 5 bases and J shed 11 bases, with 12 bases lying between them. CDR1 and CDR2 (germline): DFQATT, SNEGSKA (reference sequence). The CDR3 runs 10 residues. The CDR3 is CSAEGMSAFF. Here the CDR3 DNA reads TGCAGTGCTGAAGGGATGTCGGCTTTCTTT.

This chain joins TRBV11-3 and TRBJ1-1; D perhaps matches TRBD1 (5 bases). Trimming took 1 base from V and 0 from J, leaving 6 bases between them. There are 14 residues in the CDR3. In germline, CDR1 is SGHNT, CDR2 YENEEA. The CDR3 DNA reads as TGTGCCAGCAGCTTAGGACAGCTGAACACTGAAGCTTTCTTT. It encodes CASSLGQLNTEAFF.

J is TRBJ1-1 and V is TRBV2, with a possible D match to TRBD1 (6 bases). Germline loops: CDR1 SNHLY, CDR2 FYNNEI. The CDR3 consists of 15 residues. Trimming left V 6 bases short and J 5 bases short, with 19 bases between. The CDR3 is CASSLATGQTTEAFF. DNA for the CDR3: TGTGCCAGCAGCCTCGCGACAGGACAAACGACTGAAGCTTTCTTT.

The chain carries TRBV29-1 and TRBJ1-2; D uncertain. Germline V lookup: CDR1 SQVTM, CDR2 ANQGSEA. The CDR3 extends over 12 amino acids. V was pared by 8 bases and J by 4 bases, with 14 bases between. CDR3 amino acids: CSFQPAGYGYTF. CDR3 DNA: TGCAGCTTCCAGCCGGCAGGCTATGGCTACACCTTC.

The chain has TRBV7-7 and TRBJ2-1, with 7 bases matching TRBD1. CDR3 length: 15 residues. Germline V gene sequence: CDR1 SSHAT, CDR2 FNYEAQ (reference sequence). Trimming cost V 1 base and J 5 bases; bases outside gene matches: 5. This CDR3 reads CASSLGRGPNNEQFF. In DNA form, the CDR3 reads TGTGCCAGCAGCTTAGGAAGGGGGCCAAACAATGAGCAGTTCTTC.

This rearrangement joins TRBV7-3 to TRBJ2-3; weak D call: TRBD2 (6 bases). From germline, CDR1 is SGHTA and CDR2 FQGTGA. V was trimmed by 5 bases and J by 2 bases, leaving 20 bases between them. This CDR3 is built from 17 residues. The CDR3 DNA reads TGTGCCAGCAGCCTAGAAGGTCCTAGCGTGGTCACAGATACGCAGTATTTT. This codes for CASSLEGPSVVTDTQYF.

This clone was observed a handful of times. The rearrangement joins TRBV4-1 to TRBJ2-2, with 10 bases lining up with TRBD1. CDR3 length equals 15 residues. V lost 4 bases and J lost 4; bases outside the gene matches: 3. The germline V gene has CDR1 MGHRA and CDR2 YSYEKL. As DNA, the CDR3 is TGCGCCAGCAGCCGAGGACAGGGGGGCACCGGGGAGCTGTTTTTT. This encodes CASSRGQGGTGELFF.

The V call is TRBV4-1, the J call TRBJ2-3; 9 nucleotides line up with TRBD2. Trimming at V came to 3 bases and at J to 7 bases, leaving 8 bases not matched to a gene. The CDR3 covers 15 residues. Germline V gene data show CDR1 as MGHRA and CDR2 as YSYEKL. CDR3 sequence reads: CASSHPAGGYYTQYF. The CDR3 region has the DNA TGCGCCAGCAGCCATCCGGCGGGGGGGTATTATACGCAGTATTTT.

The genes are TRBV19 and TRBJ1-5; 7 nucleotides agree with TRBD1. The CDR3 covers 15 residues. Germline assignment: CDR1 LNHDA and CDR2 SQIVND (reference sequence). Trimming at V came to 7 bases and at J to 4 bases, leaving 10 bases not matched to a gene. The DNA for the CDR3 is TGTGCCAGTAACATGAGACAGGGATGGAATCAGCCCCAGCATTTT. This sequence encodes CASNMRQGWNQPQHF. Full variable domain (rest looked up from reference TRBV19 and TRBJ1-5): DGGITQSPKYLFRKEGQNVTLSCEQNLNHDAMYWYRQDPGQGLRLIYYSQIVNDFQKGDIAEGYSVSREKKESFPLTVTSAQKNPTAFYLCASNMRQGWNQPQHFGDGTRLSIL.

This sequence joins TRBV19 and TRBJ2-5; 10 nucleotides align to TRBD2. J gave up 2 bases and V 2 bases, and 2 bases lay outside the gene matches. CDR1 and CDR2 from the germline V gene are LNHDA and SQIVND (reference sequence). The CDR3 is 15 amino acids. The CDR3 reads CASSIPSGGQETQYF. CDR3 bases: TGTGCCAGTAGTATACCTAGCGGGGGTCAAGAGACCCAGTACTTC.

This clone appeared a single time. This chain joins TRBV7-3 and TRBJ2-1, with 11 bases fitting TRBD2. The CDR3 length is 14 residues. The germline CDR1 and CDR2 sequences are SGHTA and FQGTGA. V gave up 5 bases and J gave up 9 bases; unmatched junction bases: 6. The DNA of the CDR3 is TGTGCCAGCAGCATTTCCGGGACTAGCGGTGAGCAGTTCTTC. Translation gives CASSISGTSGEQFF.

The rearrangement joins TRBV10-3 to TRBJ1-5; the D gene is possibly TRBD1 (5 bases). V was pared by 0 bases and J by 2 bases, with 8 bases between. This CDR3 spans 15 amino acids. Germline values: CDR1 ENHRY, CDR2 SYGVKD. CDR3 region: CAISESRGGNQPQHF. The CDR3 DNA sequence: TGTGCCATCAGTGAGTCGAGGGGTGGCAATCAGCCCCAGCATTTT.

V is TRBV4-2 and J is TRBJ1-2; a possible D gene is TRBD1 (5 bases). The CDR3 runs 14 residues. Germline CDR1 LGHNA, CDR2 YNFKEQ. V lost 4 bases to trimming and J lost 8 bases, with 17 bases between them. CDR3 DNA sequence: TGTGCCAGCAGCCGCCGGGACGGGAAAGAGGGCTACACCTTC. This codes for CASSRRDGKEGYTF.